Following are 10 T cell receptor beta chains from one sample sequenced in a study of Graves' ophthalmopathy and Graves' hyperthyroidism. Researchers took RNA transcripts and amplified TCR beta CDR3 regions from them. Second-round multiplex PCR followed a first-round RT-PCR using HTBI primers. From the multiplex PCR reads, TCRdb called clonotypes with MiXCR, one entry per CDR3 protein. The data show around 1.1 million distinct CDR3 sequences, about 36% seen once. Sequenced sample: peripheral blood or thyroid tissue (not recorded which). The receptors here all came from an adult man with Graves' hyperthyroidism.

The sample holds many counts of this clonotype. J is TRBJ1-3 and V is TRBV10-3; 8 bases line up with TRBD1. Germline values: CDR1 ENHRY, CDR2 SYGVKD. The ends lost 8 bases at V and 0 bases at J; junction bases unmatched: 3. The CDR3 has 14 amino acids. The CDR3 spells CAIGQGGSGNTIYF. CDR3 DNA: TGTGCCATCGGACAGGGAGGCTCTGGAAACACCATATATTTT.

This clonotype was observed a few times. The chain's CDR3 is CASKDTGEVDEQFF. CDR3 bases: TGTGCCAGCAAGGACACAGGGGAGGTGGATGAGCAGTTCTTC. The chain employs TRBV7-2 and TRBJ2-7, with D possibly TRBD1 on 7 matching bases. The J call could be wrong; TRBJ2-1 is a better fit for the DNA end. Per germline, CDR1 SGHTA and CDR2 FQGNSA. There are 14 residues in the CDR3.

This clonotype was seen ten or more times. Mismatch with germline at one junction end may stem from a read error. J is TRBJ1-1 and V is TRBV6-5; D gene unclear. Germline V gene data show CDR1 as MNHEY and CDR2 as SVGAGI. The CDR3 consists of 13 residues. The CDR3 nucleotides are TGTGCCAGCAGTTCGGCTTTATCGGCGGAATTGATCTTT. Protein sequence: CASSSALSAELIF.

This clonotype was detected many times. The chain has TRBV9 and TRBJ1-3; D is unclear. Trimming stripped 3 bases from V and 4 bases from J, with 8 bases between. Germline-derived CDR1 and CDR2 are SGDLS and YYNGEE. The CDR3 is made up of 13 amino acids. In DNA, the CDR3 is TGTGCCAGCAGCGACGGTAGGGGAAACACCATATATTTT. It translates to CASSDGRGNTIYF.

On this clonotype itself: The germline gene is not matched at one end of the junction; a read error may be the cause. The chain uses TRBV4-1 and TRBJ1-4; 10 nucleotides align to TRBD1. The CDR3 runs 16 residues. Germline loops: CDR1 MGHRA, CDR2 YSYEKL. The CDR3 DNA is TGCGCCAGCAGCCAAGATTTGGGGACAGGGGATGAAAAACCGTTTTTT. Translated: CASSQDLGTGDEKPFF.

This chain uses TRBV29-1 with TRBJ2-7, with TRBD2 identical over 11 bases. Germline values: CDR1 SQVTM, CDR2 ANQGSEA. The V segment lost 1 base and the J segment 3 bases; nucleotides outside the gene matches: 5. This CDR3 is built from 15 residues. The CDR3 here is CSVEGLAGLRYEQYF. The DNA of the CDR3 is TGCAGCGTTGAAGGACTAGCGGGACTCCGCTACGAGCAGTACTTC.

The rearrangement uses TRBV29-1 and TRBJ2-5; weak D call: TRBD1 (6 bases). The germline V gene has CDR1 SQVTM and CDR2 ANQGSEA. Trimming cost V 8 bases and J 2 bases, with 15 bases left between them. This CDR3 has 13 residues. CDR3 in DNA: TGCAGCCCTAACTTCAGGGGTCAAGAGACCCAGTACTTC. Its protein product is CSPNFRGQETQYF.

As regards this clonotype: An end of the junction differs from the germline gene, which may be a read error. The rearrangement joins TRBV5-5 to TRBJ1-2; D is undetermined. CDR3 length equals 15 residues. Germline V gene data show CDR1 as SGHKS and CDR2 as YYEKEE (reference sequence). CDR3 region: CASSLHEGRSYGYTF. CDR3 nucleotides: TGTGCTAGCAGCCTTCATGAAGGACGGAGCTATGGCTACACCTTC.

The chain employs TRBV19 and TRBJ2-7; 8 bases are a match to TRBD2. This CDR3 has 15 amino acids. Looked up from germline, CDR1 is LNHDA and CDR2 is SQIVND (reference sequence). V shed 5 bases and J 2 bases; nucleotides not matched to a gene: 8. The DNA for the CDR3 is TGTGCCAGTAGTGCCTCCGGCGGGGGGCCCTACGAGCAGTACTTC. Translated: CASSASGGGPYEQYF.

With regard to this clonotype: The junction differs from germline at one of its ends, possibly a read error. CDR3 DNA: TGTGCCACCCTCGACAGGATCTCCTACGGGCAGTACTTC. The encoded protein is CATLDRISYGQYF. V gene TRBV19 combines with J gene TRBJ2-7; weak D call: TRBD1 (6 bases). Germline values: CDR1 LNHDA, CDR2 SQIVND (reference sequence). The length of the CDR3 is 13 residues.